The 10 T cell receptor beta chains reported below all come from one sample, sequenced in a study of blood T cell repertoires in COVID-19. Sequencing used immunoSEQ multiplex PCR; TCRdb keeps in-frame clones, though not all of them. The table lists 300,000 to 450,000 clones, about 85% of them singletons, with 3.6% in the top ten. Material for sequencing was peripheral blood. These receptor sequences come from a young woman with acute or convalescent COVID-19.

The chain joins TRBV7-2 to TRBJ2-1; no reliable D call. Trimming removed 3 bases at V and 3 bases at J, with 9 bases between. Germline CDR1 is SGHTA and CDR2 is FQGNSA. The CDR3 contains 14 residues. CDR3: CASSFNSYYNEQFF. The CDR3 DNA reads TGTGCCAGCAGCTTTAACAGCTACTACAATGAGCAGTTCTTC.

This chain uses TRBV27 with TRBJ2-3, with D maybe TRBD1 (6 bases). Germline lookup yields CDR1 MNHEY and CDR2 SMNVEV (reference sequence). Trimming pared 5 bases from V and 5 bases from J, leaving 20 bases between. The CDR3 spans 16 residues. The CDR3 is CASSPERGTFQDTQYF. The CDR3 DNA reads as TGTGCCAGCAGTCCAGAGAGGGGGACGTTTCAAGATACGCAGTATTTT.

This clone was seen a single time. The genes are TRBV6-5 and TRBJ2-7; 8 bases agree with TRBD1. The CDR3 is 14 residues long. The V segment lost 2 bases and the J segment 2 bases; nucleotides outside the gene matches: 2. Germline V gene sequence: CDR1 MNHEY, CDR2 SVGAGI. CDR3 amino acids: CASSYGTGTYEQYF. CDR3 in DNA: TGTGCCAGCAGTTACGGGACAGGCACCTACGAGCAGTACTTC.

DNA for the CDR3: TGTGCCAGCAGCGTAGGCGCGGGGGGGCAGGGGGAGCAGTTCTTC. Residues: CASSVGAGGQGEQFF. The chain couples TRBV9 to TRBJ2-1; 9 nucleotides agree with TRBD2. V gave up 0 bases and J gave up 10 bases; unmatched junction bases: 8. This CDR3 has 15 amino acids. Looked up from germline, CDR1 is SGDLS and CDR2 is YYNGEE.

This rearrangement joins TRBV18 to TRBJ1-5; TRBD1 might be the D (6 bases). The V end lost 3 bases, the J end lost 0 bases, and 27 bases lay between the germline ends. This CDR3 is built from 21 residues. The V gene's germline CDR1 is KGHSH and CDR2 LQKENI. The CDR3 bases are TGTGCCAGCTCACCCAGACAGGCCTCATACGAGGCATATGATAGCAATCAGCCCCAGCATTTT. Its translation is CASSPRQASYEAYDSNQPQHF.

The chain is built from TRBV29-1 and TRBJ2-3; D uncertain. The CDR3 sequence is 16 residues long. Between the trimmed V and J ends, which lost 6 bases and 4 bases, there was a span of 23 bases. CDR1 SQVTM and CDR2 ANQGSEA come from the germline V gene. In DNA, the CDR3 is TGCAGCGTCCTATACCTGGGCCCCGTGGTCGCAGATACGCAGTATTTT. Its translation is CSVLYLGPVVADTQYF.

CDR3 coding DNA: TGTGCCAGCAGCCCGCGGGGGGCTAGCTCCTACAATGAGCAGTTCTTC. Protein sequence: CASSPRGASSYNEQFF. This sequence joins TRBV5-4 and TRBJ2-1, with 8 bases that match TRBD2. The CDR3 runs to 16 residues. V shed 4 bases, J shed 0 bases, and the junction held 6 bases outside the gene matches. Germline V gene sequence: CDR1 SGHNT, CDR2 YYREEE (reference sequence).

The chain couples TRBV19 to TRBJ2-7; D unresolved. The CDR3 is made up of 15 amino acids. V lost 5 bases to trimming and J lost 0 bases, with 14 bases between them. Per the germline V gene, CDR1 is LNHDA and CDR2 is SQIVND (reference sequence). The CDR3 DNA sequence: TGTGCCAGTAGTTTCACCTTGCCGGGCTCCTACGAGCAGTACTTC. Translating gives CASSFTLPGSYEQYF.

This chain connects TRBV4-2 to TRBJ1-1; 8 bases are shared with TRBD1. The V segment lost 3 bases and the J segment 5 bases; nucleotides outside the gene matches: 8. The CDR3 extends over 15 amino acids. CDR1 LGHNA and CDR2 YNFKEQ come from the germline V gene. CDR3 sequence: CASSQKDRAGTEAFF. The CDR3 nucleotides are TGTGCCAGCAGCCAGAAGGACAGGGCGGGTACTGAAGCTTTCTTT.

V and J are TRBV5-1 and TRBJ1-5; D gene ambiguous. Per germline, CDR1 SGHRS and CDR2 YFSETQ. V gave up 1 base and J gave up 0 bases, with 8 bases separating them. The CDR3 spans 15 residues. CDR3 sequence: CASSLSGFSNQPQHF. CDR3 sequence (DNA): TGCGCCAGCAGCTTGTCGGGGTTTAGCAATCAGCCCCAGCATTTT.